This TCR beta chain was sequenced during a study of cytomegalovirus exposure and HLA in healthy donors. Whole-study findings and limits: The classifier reportedly diagnosed cytomegalovirus status with high sensitivity and specificity. As a later analysis showed, a missense DCLRE1C variant was linked to trimming of TCR beta V- and J-genes. Across donors, sequencing depth was assumed by presence/absence analyses to be roughly uniform. TCR beta chains numbering 164 were designated cytomegalovirus-associated.

In the case of this clone: What it binds is unknown.

The primer mix had 60 Vbeta and 13 Jbeta primers. The protocol was immunoSEQ multiplex PCR, while the TCRdb copy is restricted to in-frame clones and leaves out a portion. Of 100,000 to 150,000 clones listed, roughly 71% were seen once; the top ten hold almost 6%. Germline V lookup: CDR1 MNHEY, CDR2 SVGAGI. This CDR3 comprises 15 residues. Unmatched junction bases numbered 6, after V lost 7 bases and J lost 0 bases. This sequence originates from a woman in her fifties or sixties in good health and CMV-seropositive. The rearrangement links TRBV6-5 to TRBJ1-3; 7 bases map to TRBD1. Sequences were obtained from PBMCs. Here the CDR3 reads CASTGTAISGNTIYF. CDR3 sequence (DNA): TGTGCCAGCACCGGGACAGCGATCTCTGGAAACACCATATATTTT.